This T cell receptor beta chain appears in the sequencing data of a study of cytotoxic CD8 clonotypes in ibrutinib-treated CLL. The overall study: After treatment lasting a median about twelve months, range 6 to 36, response samples were collected.

Study-level results: Few clonotypes were public, and these shrank or held steady under treatment. Ibrutinib response saw clonality rise, and progression saw it return toward baseline.

To note about this clone: Its antigen remains unknown.

Losses at the gene ends were 5 bases for V and 4 bases for J; bases not matched to a gene: 13. CDR1 and CDR2 (germline): MNHEY, SMNVEV (reference sequence). This CDR3 contains 16 residues. The targeted sequencing depth was 1 in 200,000 to 1 in 1 million T cells. Profiled with immunoSEQ multiplex PCR; TCRdb holds only in-frame clones, not every one. The sample yields over 100,000 clones, 75% to 90% seen once. The sample consisted of PBMCs, taken after 24 months of ibrutinib treatment. The TCR originated in a human donor with chronic lymphocytic leukemia. V and J are TRBV27 and TRBJ1-1; 7 bases fit TRBD1. CDR3 sequence reads: CASSAGDRVTATEAFF. The CDR3 DNA reads as TGTGCCAGCAGTGCCGGCGACAGGGTGACGGCCACTGAAGCTTTCTTT.